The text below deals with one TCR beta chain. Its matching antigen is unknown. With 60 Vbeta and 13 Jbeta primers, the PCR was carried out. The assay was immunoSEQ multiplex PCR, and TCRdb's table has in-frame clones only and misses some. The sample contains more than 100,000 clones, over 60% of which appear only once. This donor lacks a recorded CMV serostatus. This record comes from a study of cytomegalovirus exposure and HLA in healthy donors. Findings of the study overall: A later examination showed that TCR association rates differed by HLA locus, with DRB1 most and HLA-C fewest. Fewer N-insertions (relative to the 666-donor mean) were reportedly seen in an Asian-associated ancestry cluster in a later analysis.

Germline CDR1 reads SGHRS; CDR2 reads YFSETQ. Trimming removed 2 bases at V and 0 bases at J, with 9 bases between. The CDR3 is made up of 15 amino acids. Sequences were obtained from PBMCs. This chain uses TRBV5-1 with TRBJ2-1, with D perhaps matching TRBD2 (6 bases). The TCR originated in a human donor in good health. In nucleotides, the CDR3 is TGCGCCAGCAGCTTAGGCGGGAACTCCTACAATGAGCAGTTCTTC. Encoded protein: CASSLGGNSYNEQFF.